The 14 T cell receptor beta chains presented below share a single source sample, sequenced in a study of shared clonotypes between healthy human individuals (dated by TCRdb to about 2020). Libraries were built with the immunoSEQ multiplex PCR assay. Not all clones reach the TCRdb copy of this immuneACCESS table, which keeps in-frame sequences only. Checked studies attribute under half of the gap to unresolved V genes and leave the rest unexplained. The sample records roughly 2.2 million clones, approximately 93% of which are singletons. The ten largest clones represent 0.35% to 0.45% of the sample. Sequencing was performed on naive CD4+ T cells from PBMCs. The cell subset or site label of this sample denotes: CD45RA+ positively selected. These receptors were taken from a man younger than 30 in good health. Some clones in this sample may be carry-over from other donors' samples.

This chain links TRBV5-6 with TRBJ2-1; D ambiguous. V lost 0 bases, J lost 7 bases, and 17 bases lay in between. The CDR3 covers 16 residues. CDR1 is SGHDT and CDR2 is YYEEEE in the germline V gene. CDR3 loop: CASSLAAGPKRNEQFF. The DNA for the CDR3 is TGTGCCAGCAGCTTGGCCGCCGGTCCTAAGAGGAATGAGCAGTTCTTC.

CDR3 DNA: TGTGCCAGCCGCGGGGGGCCTAGCACAGATACGCAGTATTTT. It is translated as CASRGGPSTDTQYF. The chain combines TRBV9 with TRBJ2-3, with TRBD2 matching over 8 bases. This CDR3 region has 14 residues. Germline trimming cut 7 bases from V and 0 bases from J; bases unmatched to any gene: 4. The germline CDR1 and CDR2 sequences are SGDLS and YYNGEE.

The rearrangement links TRBV5-1 to TRBJ2-3; D perhaps matches TRBD2 (6 bases). There are 16 residues in the CDR3. Between the trimmed V and J ends, which lost 4 bases and 1 base, there was a span of 16 bases. Germline V lookup: CDR1 SGHRS, CDR2 YFSETQ. CDR3 in DNA: TGCGCCAGCAGCGGCTTATCGGGAGTGGGCACAGATACGCAGTATTTT. This codes for CASSGLSGVGTDTQYF.

This rearrangement joins TRBV27 to TRBJ1-2; tentative D call: TRBD1 (6 bases). CDR1 is MNHEY, CDR2 SMNVEV, per germline (reference sequence). The CDR3 loop spans 16 amino acids. V was cut by 6 bases and J by 4 bases, with 21 bases left in between. In DNA, the CDR3 is TGTGCCAGCAGCGACTTTGGACAGCGCGAGTCCTATGGCTACACCTTC. Its translation: CASSDFGQRESYGYTF.

The chain links TRBV4-1 to TRBJ2-5; 14 bases are a match to TRBD2. Germline values: CDR1 MGHRA, CDR2 YSYEKL. V lost 5 bases and J lost 4; bases outside the gene matches: 3. The CDR3 has 15 residues. The CDR3 loop reads CASSTGTSGRETQYF. The CDR3 nucleotides are TGCGCCAGCAGCACCGGGACTAGCGGGAGAGAGACCCAGTACTTC.

V usage is TRBV4-2 and J usage is TRBJ2-6, with D maybe TRBD2 (6 bases). The CDR3 runs 15 residues. Trimming cost V 0 bases and J 9 bases, with 12 bases left between them. CDR1 LGHNA and CDR2 YNFKEQ come from the germline V gene. The CDR3 reads CASSQEAGRNNVLTF. The CDR3 nucleotides are TGTGCCAGCAGCCAAGAGGCGGGACGTAACAACGTCCTGACTTTC.

This chain uses TRBV6-5 with TRBJ2-3; 7 positions agree with TRBD1. The germline gives CDR1 MNHEY, CDR2 SVGAGI. CDR3 length: 14 residues. V gave up 2 bases and J gave up 10 bases; unmatched junction bases: 9. The chain's CDR3 is CASSYGRDQGAQYF. The CDR3 DNA reads as TGTGCCAGCAGTTACGGGAGAGACCAGGGGGCGCAGTATTTT.

For the CDR3, the DNA is TGTGCCAGCTCACCACCGGGGGCGGCGGAGACCCAGTACTTC. Protein product: CASSPPGAAETQYF. V gene TRBV18 combines with J gene TRBJ2-5; D might be TRBD1 (6 bases). V was pared by 0 bases and J by 5 bases, with 10 bases between. The length of the CDR3 is 14 residues. Per germline, CDR1 KGHSH and CDR2 LQKENI.

In regard to this clone: Other nucleotide sequences from this sample produce the same CDR3. The rearrangement joins TRBV7-2 to TRBJ2-5, with 8 bases identical to TRBD2. The CDR3 has 14 residues. V lost 1 base to trimming and J lost 4 bases; unmatched junction nucleotides: 2. Germline CDR1 SGHTA, CDR2 FQGNSA. CDR3 bases: TGTGCCAGCAGCTTAGGGACTAGCCCAGAGACCCAGTACTTC. Translation: CASSLGTSPETQYF. Looking up the rest from reference TRBV7-2 and TRBJ2-5 gives the full variable domain: GAGVSQSPSNKVTEKGKDVELRCDPISGHTALYWYRQSLGQGLEFLIYFQGNSAPDKSGLPSDRFSAERTGGSVSTLTIQRTQQEDSAVYLCASSLGTSPETQYFGPGTRLLVL.

The chain carries TRBV19 and TRBJ2-7; possibly TRBD1 for D (5 bases). Germline V gene data show CDR1 as LNHDA and CDR2 as SQIVND (reference sequence). V lost 3 bases to trimming and J lost 6 bases, with 15 bases between them. This CDR3 has 14 residues. CDR3 loop: CASSIGQGTREQYF. CDR3 DNA: TGTGCCAGTAGTATCGGGCAGGGAACTCGCGAGCAGTACTTC.

The CDR3 here is CASNLIAGTNTGELFF. In nucleotides, the CDR3 is TGCGCCAGCAACCTCATAGCGGGAACGAACACCGGGGAGCTGTTTTTT. The chain uses TRBV5-1 and TRBJ2-2; 8 bases are a match to TRBD2. The CDR3 has 16 residues. Germline CDR1 SGHRS, CDR2 YFSETQ. V was clipped by 6 bases and J by 0 bases; unmatched bases: 7.

The V and J genes are TRBV4-1 and TRBJ2-1, with TRBD2 identical over 14 bases. Trimming removed 3 bases from V and 4 bases from J; junction bases left unmatched: 11. Germline V gives CDR1 MGHRA, CDR2 YSYEKL. CDR3 length: 19 residues. In DNA form, the CDR3 reads TGCGCCAGCAGCCAGAGGGGGACTAGCGGGAGCGGAGCTTACAATGAGCAGTTCTTC. It yields the protein CASSQRGTSGSGAYNEQFF.

This clone has a handful of counts. This chain uses TRBV5-4 with TRBJ1-1; 9 positions match TRBD1. Germline-derived CDR1 and CDR2 are SGHNT and YYREEE (reference sequence). The CDR3 contains 12 residues. J lost 9 bases, V lost 3 bases, and 3 bases had no gene match. CDR3 sequence reads: CASSSGTGKAFF. The CDR3 DNA follows: TGTGCCAGCAGCTCTGGGACAGGGAAAGCTTTCTTT.

The V call is TRBV7-2, the J call TRBJ2-7, with D possibly matching TRBD1 (7 bases). This CDR3 region has 16 residues. The germline V gene has CDR1 SGHTA and CDR2 FQGNSA. V was clipped by 10 bases and J by 9 bases, with 31 bases between them. CDR3 sequence: CATKSEGGQQEDAQYF. The CDR3 DNA sequence: TGTGCCACCAAATCTGAGGGGGGACAGCAAGAGGACGCGCAGTACTTC. The whole variable domain, filled in from reference TRBV7-2 and TRBJ2-7, reads GAGVSQSPSNKVTEKGKDVELRCDPISGHTALYWYRQSLGQGLEFLIYFQGNSAPDKSGLPSDRFSAERTGGSVSTLTIQRTQQEDSAVYLCATKSEGGQQEDAQYFGPGTRLTVT.